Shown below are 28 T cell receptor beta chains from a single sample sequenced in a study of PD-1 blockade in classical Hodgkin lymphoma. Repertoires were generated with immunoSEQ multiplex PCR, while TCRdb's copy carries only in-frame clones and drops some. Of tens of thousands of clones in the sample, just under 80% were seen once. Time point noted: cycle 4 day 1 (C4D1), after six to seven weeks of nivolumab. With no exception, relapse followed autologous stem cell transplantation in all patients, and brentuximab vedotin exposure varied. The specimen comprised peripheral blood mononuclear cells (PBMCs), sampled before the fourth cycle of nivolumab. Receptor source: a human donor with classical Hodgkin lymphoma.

The CDR3 loop is CASSPPGKDTQYF. The DNA of the CDR3 is TGTGCCAGCTCACCACCGGGCAAAGATACGCAGTATTTT. This chain connects TRBV18 to TRBJ2-3; D unresolved. Per germline, CDR1 KGHSH and CDR2 LQKENI. The CDR3 length is 13 residues. The V and J ends lost 0 bases and 5 bases respectively, with 6 bases between them.

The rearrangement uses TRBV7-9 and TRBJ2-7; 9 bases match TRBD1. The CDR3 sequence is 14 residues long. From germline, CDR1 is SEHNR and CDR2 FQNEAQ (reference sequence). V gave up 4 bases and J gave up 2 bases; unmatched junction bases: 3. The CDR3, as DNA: TGTGCCAGCAGCTGGGACAGGGACACCTACGAGCAGTACTTC. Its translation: CASSWDRDTYEQYF.

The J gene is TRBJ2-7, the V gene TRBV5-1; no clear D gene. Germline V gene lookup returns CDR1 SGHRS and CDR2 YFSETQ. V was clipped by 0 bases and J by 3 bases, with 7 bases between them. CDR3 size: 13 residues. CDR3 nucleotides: TGCGCCAGCAGCTTGGTTCTAGACTACGAGCAGTACTTC. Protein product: CASSLVLDYEQYF.

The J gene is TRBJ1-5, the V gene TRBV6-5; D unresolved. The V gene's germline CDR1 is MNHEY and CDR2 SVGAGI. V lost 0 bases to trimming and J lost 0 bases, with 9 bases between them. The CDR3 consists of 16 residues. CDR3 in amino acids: CASSYSRQLSNQPQHF. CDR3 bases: TGTGCCAGCAGTTACTCAAGGCAGCTTAGCAATCAGCCCCAGCATTTT.

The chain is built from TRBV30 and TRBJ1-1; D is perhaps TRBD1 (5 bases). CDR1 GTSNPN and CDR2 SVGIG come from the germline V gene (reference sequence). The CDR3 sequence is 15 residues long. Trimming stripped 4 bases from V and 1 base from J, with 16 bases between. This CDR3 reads CAWIPAGRSNTEAFF. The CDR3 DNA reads TGTGCCTGGATCCCTGCGGGACGGTCGAACACTGAAGCTTTCTTT.

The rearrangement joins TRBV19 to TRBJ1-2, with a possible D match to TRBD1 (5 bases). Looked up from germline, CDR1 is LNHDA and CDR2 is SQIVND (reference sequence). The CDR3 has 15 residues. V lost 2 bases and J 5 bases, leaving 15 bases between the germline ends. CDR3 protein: CASSIRDPKLYGYTF. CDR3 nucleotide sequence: TGTGCCAGTAGTATACGGGACCCAAAACTTTATGGCTACACCTTC. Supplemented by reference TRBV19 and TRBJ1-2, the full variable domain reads DGGITQSPKYLFRKEGQNVTLSCEQNLNHDAMYWYRQDPGQGLRLIYYSQIVNDFQKGDIAEGYSVSREKKESFPLTVTSAQKNPTAFYLCASSIRDPKLYGYTFGSGTRLTVV.

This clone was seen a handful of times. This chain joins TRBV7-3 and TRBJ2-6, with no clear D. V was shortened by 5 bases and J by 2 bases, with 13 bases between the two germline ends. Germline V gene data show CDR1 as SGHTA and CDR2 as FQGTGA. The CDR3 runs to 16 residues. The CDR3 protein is CASSPSQMPGANVLTF. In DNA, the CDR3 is TGTGCCAGCAGCCCCAGTCAGATGCCTGGGGCCAACGTCCTGACTTTC.

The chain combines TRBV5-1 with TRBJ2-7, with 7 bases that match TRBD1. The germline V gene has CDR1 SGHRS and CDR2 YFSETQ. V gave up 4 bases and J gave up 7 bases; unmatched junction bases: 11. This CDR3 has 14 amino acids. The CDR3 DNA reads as TGCGCCAGCAGCCCGGGACAGACCTTAGAAGAGCAGTACTTC. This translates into CASSPGQTLEEQYF.

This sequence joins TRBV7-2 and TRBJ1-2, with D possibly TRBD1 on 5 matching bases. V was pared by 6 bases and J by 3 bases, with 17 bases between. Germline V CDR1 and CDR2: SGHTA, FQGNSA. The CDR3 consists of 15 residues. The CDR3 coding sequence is TGTGCCAGCAGAGCTGCAGGGAGCATTTACTATGGCTACACCTTC. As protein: CASRAAGSIYYGYTF.

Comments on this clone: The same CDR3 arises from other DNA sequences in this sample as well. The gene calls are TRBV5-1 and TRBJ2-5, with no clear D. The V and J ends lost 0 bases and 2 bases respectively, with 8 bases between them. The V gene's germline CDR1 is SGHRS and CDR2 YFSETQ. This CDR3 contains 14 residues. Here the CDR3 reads CASSLGGSQETQYF. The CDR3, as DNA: TGCGCCAGCAGCTTGGGAGGATCTCAAGAGACCCAGTACTTC.

CDR3: CASSFESRFETQYF. The CDR3 region has the DNA TGTGCCAGCAGCTTCGAAAGTAGATTCGAGACCCAGTACTTC. The chain joins TRBV7-2 to TRBJ2-5; the D is unclear. The germline CDR1 and CDR2 sequences are SGHTA and FQGNSA. The CDR3 is 14 amino acids. The V gene lost 3 bases and the J gene lost 5 bases, with 13 bases spanning the gap.

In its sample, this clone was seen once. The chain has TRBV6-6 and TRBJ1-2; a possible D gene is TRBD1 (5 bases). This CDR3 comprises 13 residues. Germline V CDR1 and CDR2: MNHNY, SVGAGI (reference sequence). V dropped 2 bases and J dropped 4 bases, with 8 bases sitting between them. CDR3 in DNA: TGTGCCAGCAGTTACGACAGAGTCTATGGCTACACCTTC. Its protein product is CASSYDRVYGYTF.

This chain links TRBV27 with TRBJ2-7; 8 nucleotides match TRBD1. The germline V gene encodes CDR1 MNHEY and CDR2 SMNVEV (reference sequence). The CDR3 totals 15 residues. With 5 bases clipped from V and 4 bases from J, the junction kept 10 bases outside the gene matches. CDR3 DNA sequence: TGTGCCAGCAGTCGAAATGCCGACAGGGGTTACGAGCAGTACTTC. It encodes CASSRNADRGYEQYF.

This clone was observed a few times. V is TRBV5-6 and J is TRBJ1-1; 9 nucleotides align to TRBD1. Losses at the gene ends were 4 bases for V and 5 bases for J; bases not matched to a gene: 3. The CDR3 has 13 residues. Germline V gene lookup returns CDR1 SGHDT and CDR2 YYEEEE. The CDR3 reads CASSGQGLTEAFF. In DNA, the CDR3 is TGTGCCAGCAGCGGACAGGGGTTGACTGAAGCTTTCTTT.

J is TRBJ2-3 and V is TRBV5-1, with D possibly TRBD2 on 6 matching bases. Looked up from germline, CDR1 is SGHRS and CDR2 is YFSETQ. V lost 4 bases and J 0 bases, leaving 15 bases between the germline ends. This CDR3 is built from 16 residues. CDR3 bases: TGCGCCAGCAGCCCCTTAGCGGAAACTAGCACAGATACGCAGTATTTT. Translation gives CASSPLAETSTDTQYF.

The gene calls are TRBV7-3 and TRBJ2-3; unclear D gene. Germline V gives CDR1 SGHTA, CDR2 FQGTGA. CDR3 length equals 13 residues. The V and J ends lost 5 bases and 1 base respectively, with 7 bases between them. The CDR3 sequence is CASSRERTDTQYF. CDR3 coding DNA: TGTGCCAGCAGCCGAGAGCGCACAGATACGCAGTATTTT.

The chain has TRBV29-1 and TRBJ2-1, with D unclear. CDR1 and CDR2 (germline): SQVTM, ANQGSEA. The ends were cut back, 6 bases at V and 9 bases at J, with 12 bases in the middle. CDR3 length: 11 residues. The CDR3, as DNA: TGCAGCGTCTATTCGGATGGTGAGCAGTTCTTC. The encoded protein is CSVYSDGEQFF.

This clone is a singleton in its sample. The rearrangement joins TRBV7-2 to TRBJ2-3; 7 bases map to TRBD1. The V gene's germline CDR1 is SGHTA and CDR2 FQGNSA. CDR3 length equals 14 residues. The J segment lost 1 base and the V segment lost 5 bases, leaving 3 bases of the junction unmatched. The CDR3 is CASSVDRGTDTQYF. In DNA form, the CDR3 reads TGTGCCAGCAGCGTCGACAGGGGCACAGATACGCAGTATTTT. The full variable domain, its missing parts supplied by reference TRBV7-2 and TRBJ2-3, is GAGVSQSPSNKVTEKGKDVELRCDPISGHTALYWYRQSLGQGLEFLIYFQGNSAPDKSGLPSDRFSAERTGGSVSTLTIQRTQQEDSAVYLCASSVDRGTDTQYFGPGTRLTVL.

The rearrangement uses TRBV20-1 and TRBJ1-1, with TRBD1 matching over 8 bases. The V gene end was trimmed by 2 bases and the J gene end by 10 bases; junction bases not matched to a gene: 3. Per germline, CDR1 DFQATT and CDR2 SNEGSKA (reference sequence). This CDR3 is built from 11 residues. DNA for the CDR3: TGCAGTGCTAGACCCGACAGGGGAGCTTTCTTT. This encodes CSARPDRGAFF.

The CDR3 reads CASRRNTGELFF. The CDR3 DNA is TGTGCCAGCCGCCGGAACACCGGGGAGCTGTTTTTT. The rearrangement uses TRBV11-1 and TRBJ2-2; unclear D gene. V lost 8 bases and J lost 1, with 5 bases in between. The CDR3 contains 12 residues. The germline CDR1 and CDR2 sequences are SGHAT and FQDESV (reference sequence).

This CDR3 reads CSVATLSGANVLTF. The CDR3 DNA reads as TGCAGCGTTGCAACCCTCTCTGGGGCCAACGTCCTGACTTTC. V usage is TRBV29-1 and J usage is TRBJ2-6; unclear D gene. Germline V lookup: CDR1 SQVTM, CDR2 ANQGSEA. The CDR3 contains 14 residues. V was shortened by 4 bases and J by 0 bases, with 7 bases between the two germline ends.

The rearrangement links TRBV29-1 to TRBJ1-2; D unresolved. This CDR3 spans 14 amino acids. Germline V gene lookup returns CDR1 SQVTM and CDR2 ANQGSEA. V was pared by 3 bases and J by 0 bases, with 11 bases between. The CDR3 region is CSVDSAGANYGYTF. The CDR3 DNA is TGCAGCGTTGATTCAGCAGGAGCTAACTATGGCTACACCTTC.

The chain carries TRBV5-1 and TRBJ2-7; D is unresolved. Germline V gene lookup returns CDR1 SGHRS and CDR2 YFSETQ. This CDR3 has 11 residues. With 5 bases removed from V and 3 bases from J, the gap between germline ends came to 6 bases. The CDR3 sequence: CASSLNYEQYF. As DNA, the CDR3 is TGCGCCAGCAGTCTGAACTACGAGCAGTACTTC.

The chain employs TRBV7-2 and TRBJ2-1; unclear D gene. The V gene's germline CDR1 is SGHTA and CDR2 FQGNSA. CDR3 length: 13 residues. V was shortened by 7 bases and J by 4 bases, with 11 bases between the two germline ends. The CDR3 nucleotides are TGTGCCAGCACCCCGGGTGGGTACAATGAGCAGTTCTTC. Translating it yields CASTPGGYNEQFF. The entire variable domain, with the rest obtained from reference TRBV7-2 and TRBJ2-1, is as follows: GAGVSQSPSNKVTEKGKDVELRCDPISGHTALYWYRQSLGQGLEFLIYFQGNSAPDKSGLPSDRFSAERTGGSVSTLTIQRTQQEDSAVYLCASTPGGYNEQFFGPGTRLTVL.

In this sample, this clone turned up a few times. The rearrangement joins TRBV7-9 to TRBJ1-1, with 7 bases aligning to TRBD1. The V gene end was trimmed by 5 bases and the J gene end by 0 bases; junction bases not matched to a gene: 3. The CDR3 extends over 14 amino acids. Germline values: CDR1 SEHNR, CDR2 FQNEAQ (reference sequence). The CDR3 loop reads CASSLGTVNTEAFF. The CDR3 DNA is TGTGCCAGCAGCCTTGGGACAGTGAACACTGAAGCTTTCTTT.

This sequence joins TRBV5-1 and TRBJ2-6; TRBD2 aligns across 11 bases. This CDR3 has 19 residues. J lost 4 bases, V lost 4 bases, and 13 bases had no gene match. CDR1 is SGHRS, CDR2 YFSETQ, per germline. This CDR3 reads CASSPGIAGGHTGANVLTF. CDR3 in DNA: TGCGCCAGCAGCCCGGGGATAGCGGGGGGGCATACCGGGGCCAACGTCCTGACTTTC.

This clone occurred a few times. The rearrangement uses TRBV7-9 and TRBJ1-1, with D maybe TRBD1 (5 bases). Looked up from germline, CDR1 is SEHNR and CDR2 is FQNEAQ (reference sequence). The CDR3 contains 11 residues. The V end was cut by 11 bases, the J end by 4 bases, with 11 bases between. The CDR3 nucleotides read TGTGCCCTGGGGGGGGTCACTGAAGCTTTCTTT. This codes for CALGGVTEAFF.

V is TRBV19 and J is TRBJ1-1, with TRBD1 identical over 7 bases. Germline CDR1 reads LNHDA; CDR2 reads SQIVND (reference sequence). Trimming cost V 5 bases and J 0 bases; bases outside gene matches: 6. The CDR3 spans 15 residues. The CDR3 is CASSPGTAMNTEAFF. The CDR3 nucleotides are TGTGCCAGTAGTCCGGGGACAGCTATGAACACTGAAGCTTTCTTT.